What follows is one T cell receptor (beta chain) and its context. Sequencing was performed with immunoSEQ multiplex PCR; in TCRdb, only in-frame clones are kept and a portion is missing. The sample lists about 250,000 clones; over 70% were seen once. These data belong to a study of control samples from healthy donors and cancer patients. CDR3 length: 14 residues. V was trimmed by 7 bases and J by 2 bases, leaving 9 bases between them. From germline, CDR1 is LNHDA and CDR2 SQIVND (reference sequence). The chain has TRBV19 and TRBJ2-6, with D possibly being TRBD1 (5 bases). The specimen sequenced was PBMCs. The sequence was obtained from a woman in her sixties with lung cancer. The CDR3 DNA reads TGTGCCAGTATCCCAGGGACTGGGGCCAACGTCCTGACTTTC. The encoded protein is CASIPGTGANVLTF.